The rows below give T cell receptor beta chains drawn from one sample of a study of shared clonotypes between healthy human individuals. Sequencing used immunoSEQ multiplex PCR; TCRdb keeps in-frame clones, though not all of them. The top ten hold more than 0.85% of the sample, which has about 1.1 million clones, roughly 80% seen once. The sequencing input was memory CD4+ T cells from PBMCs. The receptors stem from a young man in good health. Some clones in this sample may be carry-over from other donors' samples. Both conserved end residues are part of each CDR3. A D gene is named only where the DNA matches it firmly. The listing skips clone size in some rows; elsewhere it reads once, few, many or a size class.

CASSSGTGYQPQHF	TGTGCCAGTAGTTCGGGGACAGGGTATCAGCCCCAGCATTTT	TRBV19	TRBJ1-5	TRBD1	many
CASSGGSGQRNIQYF	TGTGCCAGCAGTGGGGGGTCCGGACAGAGGAACATTCAGTACTTC	TRBV28	TRBJ2-4	-	-
CASRDRASGANVLTF	TGTGCCAGCCGGGACAGGGCGTCTGGGGCCAACGTCCTGACTTTC	TRBV6-5	TRBJ2-6	TRBD1	-
CASDIGYSNQPQHF	TGTGCCAGCGATATCGGCTATAGCAATCAGCCCCAGCATTTT	TRBV6-1	TRBJ1-5	-	-
CATSRETGTGGNEQFF	TGTGCCACCAGCAGAGAAACAGGGACCGGCGGCAATGAGCAGTTCTTC	TRBV15	TRBJ2-1	-	once
CASGRSPGRFSYEQYF	TGTGCCAGCGGACGTAGTCCTGGCAGATTCTCCTACGAGCAGTACTTC	TRBV27	TRBJ2-7	-	-
CASSLVGQNTEAFF	TGTGCCAGCAGCTTAGTGGGGCAGAACACTGAAGCTTTCTTT	TRBV11-2	TRBJ1-1	-	-
CATGGSNTGELFF	TGTGCCACCGGAGGCTCAAACACCGGGGAGCTGTTTTTT	TRBV7-7	TRBJ2-2	-	few
CASSGNRGLYEQYF	TGCGCCAGCAGCGGGAACAGGGGCCTCTACGAGCAGTACTTC	TRBV5-1	TRBJ2-7	TRBD1	-
CASTPPNRAAFF	TGTGCCAGCACCCCACCCAACAGGGCAGCTTTCTTT	TRBV28	TRBJ1-1	-	-
CASSKEAHSNQPQHF	TGTGCCAGCAGCAAAGAGGCTCATAGCAATCAGCCCCAGCATTTT	TRBV28	TRBJ1-5	-	-
CASSLRYNEQFF	TGTGCCAGCAGCTTGAGGTACAATGAGCAGTTCTTC	TRBV5-4	TRBJ2-1	-	once
CASISTGKSGNTQYF	TGTGCCAGCATCTCGACAGGGAAATCCGGAAATACGCAGTATTTT	TRBV2	TRBJ2-3	TRBD1	-
CASKEGAENQPQHF	TGTGCCAGCAAAGAGGGGGCGGAAAATCAGCCCCAGCATTTT	TRBV6-1	TRBJ1-5	TRBD1	-
CASSLTPRRGRTDTQYF	TGTGCCAGCTCACTGACCCCTAGGAGGGGCCGCACAGATACGCAGTATTTT	TRBV18	TRBJ2-3	-	-
CASSAGLAGGSFNSQETQYF	TGCGCCAGCAGCGCGGGACTAGCGGGAGGCTCGTTTAATTCCCAAGAGACCCAGTACTTC	TRBV5-1	TRBJ2-5	TRBD2	-
CASSEQGHGFTDTQYF	TGTGCCAGCAGCGAACAGGGCCACGGGTTCACAGATACGCAGTATTTT	TRBV9	TRBJ2-3	-	-
CASSQGMAGGTQETQYF	TGCGCCAGCAGCCAAGGGATGGCAGGGGGTACCCAAGAGACCCAGTACTTC	TRBV4-1	TRBJ2-5	TRBD1	-
CSVEDPGETYNEQFF	TGCAGCGTTGAAGATCCAGGGGAGACGTACAATGAGCAGTTCTTC	TRBV29-1	TRBJ2-1	-	-
CASSPKHGNTEAFF	TGTGCCAGCAGCCCAAAACACGGGAACACTGAAGCTTTCTTT	TRBV7-3	TRBJ1-1	-	-
CASGDSGTVEQYF	TGTGCCAGCGGTGATAGCGGGACGGTCGAGCAGTACTTC	TRBV2	TRBJ2-7	TRBD2	-
CASYGAGGYTF	TGTGCCAGTTATGGGGCTGGTGGCTACACCTTC	TRBV6-5	TRBJ1-2	-	-
CASSLGDSQYF	TGTGCCAGCAGCCTCGGAGATAGTCAGTATTTT	TRBV14	TRBJ2-3	-	-
CASSEKNIQYF	TGCGCCAGCAGTGAGAAAAACATTCAGTACTTC	TRBV10-1	TRBJ2-4	-	-
CASSPWGQGNTEAFF	TGCGCCAGCAGCCCGTGGGGACAGGGGAACACTGAAGCTTTCTTT	TRBV5-1	TRBJ1-1	TRBD1	-
CASSSPGQSNYGYTF	TGTGCCAGCAGTTCTCCGGGACAGAGTAACTATGGCTACACCTTC	TRBV28	TRBJ1-2	TRBD1	few
CASSPQKDSSYNEQFF	TGTGCCAGCAGCCCCCAAAAGGACAGCTCCTACAATGAGCAGTTCTTC	TRBV9	TRBJ2-1	-	-
CASSEVGLQRAFF	TGTGCCAGCAGTGAAGTAGGTCTCCAAAGAGCTTTCTTT	TRBV6-1	TRBJ1-1	-	-
CASSESLGTQYF	TGTGCCAGCAGTGAATCCCTAGGGACCCAGTACTTC	TRBV6-1	TRBJ2-5	-	-
CASSLVLPGNQPQHF	TGTGCCAGCAGTTTAGTATTGCCGGGGAATCAGCCCCAGCATTTT	TRBV6-6	TRBJ1-5	-	-
CASSIWTSVEQFF	TGTGCCAGTAGTATTTGGACTAGCGTTGAGCAGTTCTTC	TRBV19	TRBJ2-1	TRBD2	-
CASSGLLPTNEKLFF	TGTGCCAGCAGTGGTCTTCTCCCAACTAATGAAAAACTGTTTTTT	TRBV2	TRBJ1-4	-	-
CATRGSSATYEQYF	TGTGCCACCAGAGGTTCTAGCGCCACCTACGAGCAGTACTTC	TRBV15	TRBJ2-7	-	-
CASSLIRMSYNEQFF	TGTGCCAGCAGCTTGATCCGTATGTCCTACAATGAGCAGTTCTTC	TRBV5-8	TRBJ2-1	-	-
CASSIVQGAPDTQYF	TGTGCCAGTAGTATAGTGCAGGGGGCCCCAGATACGCAGTATTTT	TRBV19	TRBJ2-3	TRBD1	-
CASSLVGRSYNEQFF	TGTGCCAGCAGCCTGGTGGGGAGATCCTACAATGAGCAGTTCTTC	TRBV7-2	TRBJ2-1	-	-
CASLEGGRKSTEAFF	TGTGCCAGCCTCGAGGGGGGCAGAAAGAGCACTGAAGCTTTCTTT	TRBV6-5	TRBJ1-1	-	-
CASSLTGGGNIQYF	TGTGCCAGCAGCTTAACCGGAGGGGGAAACATTCAGTACTTC	TRBV11-1	TRBJ2-4	-	-
CASSATTGTEAFF	TGTGCCAGCAGCGCAACGACAGGCACTGAAGCTTTCTTT	TRBV7-3	TRBJ1-1	-	-
CASSLTVHNEKLFF	TGTGCCAGCAGCTTGACTGTACATAATGAAAAACTGTTTTTT	TRBV7-2	TRBJ1-4	-	-
CASSPRLATETQYF	TGTGCCAGCAGCCCTCGACTAGCGACGGAGACCCAGTACTTC	TRBV7-9	TRBJ2-5	TRBD2	-
CASSLVSDTQYF	TGTGCCAGCAGCTTAGTGTCAGATACGCAGTATTTT	TRBV7-2	TRBJ2-3	-	-
CASSTSWGIHNQPQHF	TGTGCCAGTAGTACCTCTTGGGGAATCCACAATCAGCCCCAGCATTTT	TRBV19	TRBJ1-5	-	few
CASSFLGSGQETQYF	TGTGCCAGCAGCTTCCTGGGTAGCGGGCAAGAGACCCAGTACTTC	TRBV11-2	TRBJ2-5	TRBD2	-
CASSPLGSGGYNEQFF	TGTGCCAGCTCACCGTTGGGATCGGGAGGATACAATGAGCAGTTCTTC	TRBV18	TRBJ2-1	TRBD2	-
CASSQEEGTYGYTF	TGCGCCAGCAGCCAAGAGGAGGGAACCTATGGCTACACCTTC	TRBV4-3	TRBJ1-2	-	-
CASSRRGSNTEAFF	TGCGCCAGCAGCCGGAGGGGGAGTAACACTGAAGCTTTCTTT	TRBV4-3	TRBJ1-1	-	-
CASSVVGTSGRNEQFF	TGTGCCAGCAGCGTAGTCGGGACTAGCGGGAGAAATGAGCAGTTCTTC	TRBV9	TRBJ2-1	TRBD2	-
CASRPDRIGRPSYEQYF	TGTGCCAGCAGACCAGACAGAATAGGGAGACCGAGCTACGAGCAGTACTTC	TRBV27	TRBJ2-7	-	once